The T cell receptor beta chain under discussion was sequenced for a study of graft-versus-host responses after intestinal transplantation. Assay used: immunoSEQ multiplex PCR; TCRdb lists only in-frame clones, some missing. Of about 150,000 clones listed, about 90% are singletons. As regards this clone: Antigen: not known.

The source is a human donor who received an intestinal transplant. Sequencing was performed on unstimulated CD4+ T cells sorted from spleen or lymph node cells, taken before intestinal transplant.

The CDR3 DNA reads TGTGCCAGCAGTGACGGGGCGGGAGGAATTTACGAGCAGTACTTC. It yields the protein CASSDGAGGIYEQYF. This chain connects TRBV6-4 to TRBJ2-7; TRBD2 matches 8 bases. CDR1 is MRHNA, CDR2 SNTAGT, per germline. The V segment lost 2 bases and the J segment 4 bases; nucleotides outside the gene matches: 7. There are 15 residues in the CDR3.